The 29 T cell receptor beta chains in this list originate from one sample, sequenced in a study of graft-versus-host responses after intestinal transplantation. The repertoire was sequenced with immunoSEQ multiplex PCR; TCRdb's copy has only in-frame clones and lacks some. Of some 150,000 clones in the sample, nearly 95% were seen once. The antigens of these receptors remain unknown. Specimen: unstimulated CD4+ T cells sorted from spleen or lymph node cells, collected before intestinal transplant. All receptors derive from a human donor who received an intestinal transplant.

This chain links TRBV28 with TRBJ2-7, with 8 bases matching TRBD1. Germline V lookup: CDR1 MDHEN, CDR2 SYDVKM. The V segment lost 6 bases and the J segment 3 bases; nucleotides outside the gene matches: 10. The CDR3 has 15 residues. The CDR3 sequence is CASRETGALNYEQYF. CDR3 in DNA: TGTGCCAGCAGAGAGACAGGGGCCCTAAACTACGAGCAGTACTTC.

V usage is TRBV4-3 and J usage is TRBJ1-4; 7 positions match TRBD1. Trimming at V came to 0 bases and at J to 8 bases, leaving 9 bases not matched to a gene. Germline CDR1 LGHNA, CDR2 YSLEER. The CDR3 is 16 amino acids. The DNA for the CDR3 is TGCGCCAGCAGCCAAGATAGGAAACCGGGACAGGAAAAACTGTTTTTT. It specifies CASSQDRKPGQEKLFF.

The chain has TRBV7-8 and TRBJ1-1; 8 bases are a match to TRBD1. Germline-derived CDR1 and CDR2 are SGHVS and FQNEAQ. The CDR3 is 16 residues long. The J segment lost 5 bases and the V segment lost 3 bases, leaving 11 bases of the junction unmatched. The chain's CDR3 is CASSLGRTGTGTEAFF. CDR3 DNA: TGTGCCAGCAGCTTGGGGAGGACAGGGACGGGAACTGAAGCTTTCTTT.

The CDR3 loop is CASTRDTPNSPLHF. The DNA of the CDR3 is TGTGCCAGTACCAGGGACACCCCTAATTCACCCCTCCACTTT. This chain connects TRBV19 to TRBJ1-6, with D tentatively TRBD1 (6 bases). The CDR3 sequence is 14 residues long. V lost 7 bases and J 6 bases, leaving 13 bases between the germline ends. Germline V CDR1 and CDR2: LNHDA, SQIVND (reference sequence).

To note about this clone: Because the CDR3 is missing its conserved closing phenylalanine or tryptophan, this is likely a read error. The V gene is TRBV5-8, the J gene TRBJ2-3; TRBD1 matches 7 bases. With 3 bases clipped from V and 0 bases from J, the junction kept 4 bases outside the gene matches. The CDR3 is 15 amino acids. CDR1 SGHTS and CDR2 YDEGEE come from the germline V gene. This CDR3 is CASSSGQASTDTQYS. CDR3 DNA sequence: TGTGCCAGCAGCTCAGGACAGGCTAGCACAGATACGCAGTATTCT.

The J gene is TRBJ2-7, the V gene TRBV29-1, with 10 bases matching TRBD1. The CDR3 is 14 residues long. The ends lost 1 base at V and 5 bases at J; junction bases unmatched: 5. The germline gives CDR1 SQVTM, CDR2 ANQGSEA. CDR3 in amino acids: CSVEATGGWDEQYF. The CDR3 DNA reads TGCAGCGTTGAAGCGACAGGGGGCTGGGACGAGCAGTACTTC.

This chain connects TRBV19 to TRBJ2-2, with 7 positions matching TRBD1. J was trimmed by 5 bases and V by 6 bases; bases with no gene match: 6. CDR1 and CDR2 from the germline V gene are LNHDA and SQIVND (reference sequence). This CDR3 is built from 14 residues. CDR3 coding DNA: TGTGCCAGTAGGACGACAGGGCTAACCGGGGAGCTGTTTTTT. Translated, it gives CASRTTGLTGELFF.

CDR3 nucleotide sequence: TGTGCCAGCAGGAACATTCAGTACACTGAAGCTTTCTTT. Its protein product is CASRNIQYTEAFF. This chain joins TRBV9 and TRBJ1-1, with D hard to call. The ends were cut back, 5 bases at V and 3 bases at J, with 11 bases in the middle. There are 13 residues in the CDR3. Germline V gene lookup returns CDR1 SGDLS and CDR2 YYNGEE.

Details on this clone: One end of the junction does not line up with germline, which may come from a read error. The chain carries TRBV6-5 and TRBJ2-5; D possibly uses TRBD1 or TRBD2 (6 bases each). Germline V gene sequence: CDR1 MNHEY, CDR2 SVGAGI. This CDR3 has 14 residues. CDR3 loop: CASSSLGGQKTQYF. The CDR3 DNA sequence: TGTGCCAGCAGTTCTCTGGGGGGCCAAAAGACCCAGTACTTC.

The rearrangement joins TRBV5-1 to TRBJ2-7; D possibly corresponds to TRBD1 (6 bases). Germline assignment: CDR1 SGHRS and CDR2 YFSETQ. Trimming removed 2 bases at V and 0 bases at J, with 12 bases between. This CDR3 region has 15 residues. The CDR3 spells CASSLGQSSSYEQYF. The CDR3, as DNA: TGCGCCAGCAGCTTAGGACAGTCCAGCTCCTACGAGCAGTACTTC. Looking up the rest from reference TRBV5-1 and TRBJ2-7 gives the full variable domain: KAGVTQTPRYLIKTRGQQVTLSCSPISGHRSVSWYQQTPGQGLQFLFEYFSETQRNKGNFPGRFSGRQFSNSRSEMNVSTLELGDSALYLCASSLGQSSSYEQYFGPGTRLTVT.

The chain joins TRBV6-1 to TRBJ2-6; D call uncertain. Germline V gene lookup returns CDR1 MNHNS and CDR2 SASEGT. This CDR3 has 17 amino acids. V lost 3 bases and J lost 0, with 12 bases in between. The CDR3 spells CASSEPFGVSGANVLTF. The CDR3 DNA is TGTGCCAGCAGTGAGCCCTTTGGGGTCTCTGGGGCCAACGTCCTGACTTTC.

This clone was detected once. This chain uses TRBV5-6 with TRBJ2-1, with 14 bases identical to TRBD2. J gave up 9 bases and V 2 bases, and 10 bases lay outside the gene matches. The CDR3 covers 17 residues. Germline CDR1 is SGHDT and CDR2 is YYEEEE. The CDR3 protein is CASSFSPGTSGSSEQFF. The CDR3 DNA reads TGTGCCAGCAGCTTTAGCCCCGGGACTAGCGGGAGTAGTGAGCAGTTCTTC.

The chain is built from TRBV29-1 and TRBJ2-7; D is uncertain. This CDR3 has 11 residues. CDR1 is SQVTM, CDR2 ANQGSEA, per germline. V was shortened by 6 bases and J by 3 bases, with 9 bases between the two germline ends. CDR3: CSVATDYEQYF. The CDR3 nucleotides read TGCAGCGTAGCGACTGACTACGAGCAGTACTTC.

Notes on this clone: Other DNA sequences in the same sample also yield this CDR3. This chain joins TRBV19 and TRBJ2-5; maybe TRBD2 (6 bases). The CDR3 covers 14 residues. Germline V gene lookup returns CDR1 LNHDA and CDR2 SQIVND (reference sequence). Trimming cost V 1 base and J 5 bases, with 11 bases left between them. The CDR3 DNA reads as TGTGCCAGTAGTATAGGGGGGGTTGGGGAGACCCAGTACTTC. Protein sequence: CASSIGGVGETQYF.

This chain links TRBV5-1 with TRBJ1-1; D is ambiguous. This CDR3 is 11 amino acids long. Looked up from germline, CDR1 is SGHRS and CDR2 is YFSETQ. V dropped 5 bases and J dropped 1 base, with 3 bases sitting between them. The CDR3 nucleotides read TGCGCCAGCAGTACGAACACTGAAGCTTTCTTT. This codes for CASSTNTEAFF.

The V call is TRBV6-4, the J call TRBJ2-1, with TRBD1 matching over 9 bases. The V gene end was trimmed by 5 bases and the J gene end by 6 bases; junction bases not matched to a gene: 11. Per germline, CDR1 MRHNA and CDR2 SNTAGT. This CDR3 contains 16 residues. CDR3 DNA sequence: TGTGCCAGCAGTCGTTGGGGGACAGGGTTGATCAATGAGCAGTTCTTC. Amino acid sequence: CASSRWGTGLINEQFF.

The chain couples TRBV5-1 to TRBJ2-3, with TRBD2 identical over 10 bases. CDR3 length: 17 amino acids. The germline gives CDR1 SGHRS, CDR2 YFSETQ. The junction had 8 bases not matched to a gene; V was cut back by 0 bases and J by 4 bases. CDR3 region: CASSLGRAGGPPDTQYF. The CDR3 DNA reads as TGCGCCAGCAGCTTGGGGCGAGCGGGAGGGCCCCCAGATACGCAGTATTTT.

CDR3 residues: CASSMGQGGHEQYF. The CDR3 DNA is TGCGCCAGCAGCATGGGACAGGGGGGCCACGAGCAGTACTTC. V and J are TRBV5-1 and TRBJ2-7; 11 bases fit TRBD1. The CDR3 extends over 14 amino acids. V lost 4 bases, J lost 5 bases, and 5 bases stayed unmatched. Germline CDR1 and CDR2: SGHRS and YFSETQ.

For this clone: The same CDR3 arises from other DNA sequences in this sample as well. In nucleotides, the CDR3 is TGCGCCAGCAGCTTGGACAGGGGGACTGAAGCTTTCTTT. Translation: CASSLDRGTEAFF. The chain couples TRBV5-1 to TRBJ1-1, with 8 bases identical to TRBD1. The germline V gene has CDR1 SGHRS and CDR2 YFSETQ. The CDR3 covers 13 residues. J lost 5 bases, V lost 0 bases, and 0 bases had no gene match.

The chain has TRBV5-1 and TRBJ2-1; 12 positions match TRBD2. CDR3 length equals 17 residues. Germline assignment: CDR1 SGHRS and CDR2 YFSETQ. The trim removed 4 bases at V and 3 bases at J, leaving 8 bases unmatched. This CDR3 is CASSREGLAGNYNEQFF. The CDR3 DNA reads as TGCGCCAGCAGCAGGGAAGGACTAGCGGGAAACTACAATGAGCAGTTCTTC.

Points on this clone: At the DNA level, this CDR3 is encoded by other sequences in the same sample as well. CDR3 sequence reads: CASSIGGTGETQYF. Written as DNA, the CDR3 is TGTGCCAGTAGTATAGGCGGGACAGGAGAGACCCAGTACTTC. The J gene is TRBJ2-5, the V gene TRBV19; TRBD1 matches 8 bases. CDR1 is LNHDA, CDR2 SQIVND, per germline (reference sequence). The CDR3 has 14 residues. The ends lost 1 base at V and 4 bases at J; junction bases unmatched: 2.

V usage is TRBV9 and J usage is TRBJ2-3; 11 bases line up with TRBD2. The J segment lost 7 bases and the V segment lost 4 bases, leaving 11 bases of the junction unmatched. This CDR3 has 16 amino acids. Germline values: CDR1 SGDLS, CDR2 YYNGEE. The CDR3 coding sequence is TGTGCCAGCAGCACATCCGGGACTAGCGGTTCGAATACGCAGTATTTT. Amino acids: CASSTSGTSGSNTQYF.

The V call is TRBV4-3, the J call TRBJ1-5, with 12 bases identical to TRBD1. The germline CDR1 and CDR2 sequences are LGHNA and YSLEER. The V segment lost 0 bases and the J segment 0 bases; nucleotides outside the gene matches: 9. This CDR3 spans 20 amino acids. The CDR3 coding sequence is TGCGCCAGCAGCCAAGACGGGACAGGGGGCGCTCAATATAGCAATCAGCCCCAGCATTTT. This encodes CASSQDGTGGAQYSNQPQHF.

This chain joins TRBV18 and TRBJ1-4, with unresolved D. The CDR3 sequence is 16 residues long. V was clipped by 0 bases and J by 7 bases, with 15 bases between them. Germline V gene data show CDR1 as KGHSH and CDR2 as LQKENI. The CDR3 loop reads CASSPPDAPVGEKLFF. As DNA, the CDR3 is TGTGCCAGCTCACCACCGGACGCCCCAGTGGGTGAAAAACTGTTTTTT.

The V and J genes are TRBV7-9 and TRBJ2-7, with D hard to call. This CDR3 spans 13 amino acids. The V gene's germline CDR1 is SEHNR and CDR2 FQNEAQ (reference sequence). V gave up 5 bases and J gave up 2 bases, with 10 bases separating them. Here the CDR3 reads CASSEAVTYEQYF. The CDR3 DNA reads as TGTGCCAGCAGCGAGGCGGTAACCTACGAGCAGTACTTC.

The rearrangement uses TRBV4-3 and TRBJ2-7; D is possibly TRBD1 (5 bases). Germline V gene sequence: CDR1 LGHNA, CDR2 YSLEER. The CDR3 sequence is 13 residues long. With 2 bases removed from V and 3 bases from J, the gap between germline ends came to 8 bases. The CDR3 sequence: CASSQITGYEQYF. CDR3 sequence (DNA): TGCGCCAGCAGCCAAATAACAGGCTACGAGCAGTACTTC.

The chain joins TRBV4-1 to TRBJ2-4; 8 bases agree with TRBD1. The V segment lost 3 bases and the J segment 1 base; nucleotides outside the gene matches: 8. The germline V gene has CDR1 MGHRA and CDR2 YSYEKL. This CDR3 has 17 residues. The CDR3 region is CASSHVDGQGAKNIQYF. CDR3 coding DNA: TGCGCCAGCAGCCACGTAGACGGACAGGGTGCCAAAAACATTCAGTACTTC.

This chain connects TRBV28 to TRBJ1-5, with D unclear. CDR3 size: 15 residues. CDR1 is MDHEN and CDR2 is SYDVKM in the germline V gene. V lost 2 bases, J lost 3 bases, and 11 bases lay in between. CDR3 in amino acids: CASSLVTAYNQPQHF. The CDR3, as DNA: TGTGCCAGCAGTTTAGTGACTGCCTACAATCAGCCCCAGCATTTT.

The chain carries TRBV18 and TRBJ2-7, with TRBD1 as a possible D gene (6 bases). The CDR3 is made up of 14 amino acids. CDR1 KGHSH and CDR2 LQKENI come from the germline V gene. Trimming took 5 bases from V and 2 from J, leaving 13 bases between them. The CDR3 here is CASSGSDRPYEQYF. The CDR3 DNA sequence: TGTGCCAGCTCAGGATCTGACAGGCCCTACGAGCAGTACTTC.